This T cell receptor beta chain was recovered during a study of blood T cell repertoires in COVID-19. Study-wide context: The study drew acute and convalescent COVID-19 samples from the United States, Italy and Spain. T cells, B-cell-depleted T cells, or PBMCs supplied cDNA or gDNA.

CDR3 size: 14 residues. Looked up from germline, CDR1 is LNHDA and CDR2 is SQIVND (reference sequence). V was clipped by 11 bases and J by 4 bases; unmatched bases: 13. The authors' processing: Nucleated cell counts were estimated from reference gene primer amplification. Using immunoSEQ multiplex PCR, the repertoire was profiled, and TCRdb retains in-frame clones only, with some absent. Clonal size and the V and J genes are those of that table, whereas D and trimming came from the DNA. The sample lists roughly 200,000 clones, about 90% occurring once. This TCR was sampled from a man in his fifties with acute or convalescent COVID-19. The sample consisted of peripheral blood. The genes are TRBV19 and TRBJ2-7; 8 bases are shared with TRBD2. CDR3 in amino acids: CAAPAGDYRYEQYF. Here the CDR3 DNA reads TGTGCCGCTCCAGCGGGAGATTATAGGTACGAGCAGTACTTC.